Listed below are T cell receptor beta chains from one sample, sequenced in a study of shared clonotypes between healthy human individuals. Here immunoSEQ multiplex PCR was the method, and the copy in TCRdb shows in-frame clones only, minus some. The profile shows approximately 340,000 clones, approximately 79% of them singletons. Sequencing was done on a sample of memory CD4+ T cells sorted from blood. The receptors were sampled from a man aged 25-45 years in good health. The CDR3 runs from the conserved cysteine through the conserved F or W. Each record gives: CDR3 length, D gene, V gene, clone size, J gene, CDR3 protein, CDR3 DNA. A D gene is named only where the DNA matches it firmly. Some rows mark clone size as missing; the rest say once, few, many or name a class of expanded clone.

length: 17; D: TRBD1; V: TRBV27; size: few; J: TRBJ1-5; CDR3: CASSRTGLSYSNQPQHF; DNA: TGTGCCAGCAGCCGGACAGGGCTTTCTTATAGCAATCAGCCCCAGCATTTT
length: 17; D: TRBD1; V: TRBV5-8; size: .; J: TRBJ2-2; CDR3: CASSLGTGGFPTGELFF; DNA: TGTGCCAGCAGCTTGGGGACAGGGGGCTTCCCCACCGGGGAGCTGTTTTTT
length: 13; D: .; V: TRBV19; size: .; J: TRBJ1-1; CDR3: CASSMVANTEAFF; DNA: TGTGCCAGTAGTATGGTGGCGAACACTGAAGCTTTCTTT
length: 13; D: .; V: TRBV18; size: .; J: TRBJ2-3; CDR3: CASSPVFRDTQYF; DNA: TGTGCCAGCTCACCTGTGTTCCGGGATACGCAGTATTTT
length: 14; D: TRBD1; V: TRBV5-4; size: few; J: TRBJ1-2; CDR3: CASSLVGQGVGYTF; DNA: TGTGCCAGCAGCTTGGTGGGACAGGGCGTTGGCTACACCTTC
length: 15; D: .; V: TRBV27; size: .; J: TRBJ2-5; CDR3: CASSPARAMQGTQYF; DNA: TGTGCCAGCAGTCCTGCGAGGGCTATGCAAGGGACCCAGTACTTC
length: 16; D: .; V: TRBV2; size: .; J: TRBJ2-1; CDR3: CASSSLEAPFGGEQFF; DNA: TGTGCCAGCAGCTCATTAGAGGCACCCTTCGGAGGTGAGCAGTTCTTC
length: 16; D: TRBD1; V: TRBV11-2; size: .; J: TRBJ2-3; CDR3: CASSLLAGGQTDTQYF; DNA: TGTGCCAGCAGCTTACTGGCAGGGGGCCAAACAGATACGCAGTATTTT
length: 12; D: .; V: TRBV2; size: many; J: TRBJ1-2; CDR3: CASRTTGYGYTF; DNA: TGTGCCAGCAGAACCACAGGGTATGGCTACACCTTC
length: 14; D: TRBD2; V: TRBV2; size: once; J: TRBJ2-7; CDR3: CASRLAGDSYEQYF; DNA: TGTGCCAGCAGGCTAGCGGGAGACTCCTACGAGCAGTACTTC
length: 12; D: .; V: TRBV5-6; size: .; J: TRBJ2-3; CDR3: CASRRELDTQYF; DNA: TGTGCCAGCAGACGGGAGTTAGATACGCAGTATTTT
length: 13; D: .; V: TRBV7-9; size: few; J: TRBJ2-3; CDR3: CASTTLATDTQYF; DNA: TGTGCCAGCACCACCCTAGCAACAGATACGCAGTATTTT
length: 11; D: TRBD1; V: TRBV29-1; size: few; J: TRBJ2-7; CDR3: CSGGQDYEQYF; DNA: TGCAGCGGGGGACAGGACTACGAGCAGTACTTC
length: 15; D: .; V: TRBV7-2; size: .; J: TRBJ1-3; CDR3: CASSLGVRSGNTIYF; DNA: TGTGCCAGCAGCTTGGGGGTGAGGTCTGGAAACACCATATATTTT
length: 14; D: .; V: TRBV7-9; size: .; J: TRBJ2-5; CDR3: CASSLNYGPGDQYF; DNA: TGTGCCAGCAGCTTAAACTACGGGCCGGGAGACCAGTACTTC
length: 13; D: .; V: TRBV11-2; size: few; J: TRBJ2-5; CDR3: CASGRGPSETQYF; DNA: TGTGCCAGCGGGAGAGGGCCCTCGGAGACCCAGTACTTC
length: 17; D: .; V: TRBV14; size: .; J: TRBJ2-3; CDR3: CASSQDRPRFRTDTQYF; DNA: TGTGCCAGCAGCCAAGATAGACCTCGCTTTCGCACAGATACGCAGTATTTT
length: 13; D: .; V: TRBV5-5; size: .; J: TRBJ1-1; CDR3: CASSLIFRSEAFF; DNA: TGTGCCAGCAGCTTGATATTTAGAAGTGAAGCTTTCTTT
length: 16; D: TRBD1; V: TRBV11-2; size: few; J: TRBJ1-1; CDR3: CASSYSSRTGNTEAFF; DNA: TGTGCCAGCAGCTACAGTTCTAGGACAGGCAACACTGAAGCTTTCTTT
length: 14; D: .; V: TRBV18; size: .; J: TRBJ1-2; CDR3: CASSPLAGMDGYTF; DNA: TGTGCCAGCTCACCACTGGCAGGGATGGATGGCTACACCTTC
length: 13; D: .; V: TRBV29-1; size: medium-sized; J: TRBJ1-4; CDR3: CSARTPTNEKLFF; DNA: TGCAGCGCCAGGACACCAACTAATGAAAAACTGTTTTTT
length: 14; D: .; V: TRBV6-5; size: .; J: TRBJ2-3; CDR3: CASKVAFSTDTQYF; DNA: TGTGCCAGCAAGGTAGCCTTTAGCACAGATACGCAGTATTTT
length: 14; D: TRBD1; V: TRBV11-3; size: .; J: TRBJ2-7; CDR3: CASSRGTGGHEQYF; DNA: TGTGCCAGCAGCCGGGGAACAGGGGGCCACGAGCAGTACTTC
length: 15; D: TRBD2; V: TRBV7-3; size: .; J: TRBJ2-1; CDR3: CASSPGLAVYNEQFF; DNA: TGTGCCAGCAGCCCCGGACTAGCGGTATACAATGAGCAGTTCTTC
length: 17; D: .; V: TRBV15; size: .; J: TRBJ2-3; CDR3: CATSKGQLGFSTDTQYF; DNA: TGTGCCACCAGCAAAGGACAGCTTGGGTTTAGCACAGATACGCAGTATTTT
length: 16; D: TRBD2; V: TRBV5-1; size: .; J: TRBJ2-3; CDR3: CASSEGLAGAQDTQYF; DNA: TGCGCCAGCAGCGAGGGACTAGCGGGAGCCCAAGATACGCAGTATTTT
length: 17; D: .; V: TRBV5-1; size: .; J: TRBJ2-2; CDR3: CASSSVSIDSNTGELFF; DNA: TGCGCCAGCAGCTCGGTCTCGATCGACTCGAACACCGGGGAGCTGTTTTTT
length: 15; D: .; V: TRBV5-1; size: .; J: TRBJ2-1; CDR3: CASSLGGSNYNEQFF; DNA: TGCGCCAGCAGCTTGGGGGGAAGCAACTACAATGAGCAGTTCTTC
length: 11; D: .; V: TRBV2; size: .; J: TRBJ2-7; CDR3: CASSGRYEQYF; DNA: TGTGCCAGCAGCGGGAGATACGAGCAGTACTTC
length: 14; D: TRBD2; V: TRBV6-5; size: .; J: TRBJ2-3; CDR3: CASRKIAGGDTQYF; DNA: TGTGCCAGCAGAAAGATAGCGGGAGGTGATACGCAGTATTTT
length: 13; D: .; V: TRBV28; size: .; J: TRBJ1-1; CDR3: CASSRSLNTEAFF; DNA: TGTGCCAGCAGCCGATCGTTGAACACTGAAGCTTTCTTT
length: 16; D: .; V: TRBV2; size: .; J: TRBJ1-4; CDR3: CASSESGGVLREKLFF; DNA: TGTGCCAGCAGTGAATCGGGGGGAGTTCTTCGTGAAAAACTGTTTTTT
length: 15; D: TRBD2; V: TRBV11-2; size: once; J: TRBJ2-7; CDR3: CASSLTSGRGYEQYF; DNA: TGTGCCAGCAGCTTAACTAGCGGGAGAGGGTACGAGCAGTACTTC
length: 13; D: TRBD1; V: TRBV11-3; size: .; J: TRBJ2-7; CDR3: CASSRTSGGRLYF; DNA: TGTGCCAGCAGTCGGACTTCAGGGGGCCGGTTGTACTTC
length: 14; D: TRBD1; V: TRBV7-6; size: .; J: TRBJ1-2; CDR3: CASSRDRGLYGYTF; DNA: TGTGCCAGCAGCAGGGACAGGGGGCTCTATGGCTACACCTTC
length: 13; D: TRBD1; V: TRBV28; size: few; J: TRBJ2-7; CDR3: CASSPGQSYEQYF; DNA: TGTGCCAGCAGCCCGGGACAGTCCTACGAGCAGTACTTC
length: 17; D: .; V: TRBV7-2; size: .; J: TRBJ2-1; CDR3: CASSSRLVIEGYNEQFF; DNA: TGTGCCAGCAGCTCAAGACTAGTCATAGAGGGATACAATGAGCAGTTCTTC
length: 17; D: .; V: TRBV7-2; size: .; J: TRBJ2-7; CDR3: CASRLLGFTEVPYEQYF; DNA: TGTGCCAGCAGACTCTTGGGCTTCACGGAGGTGCCCTACGAGCAGTACTTC
length: 15; D: .; V: TRBV2; size: .; J: TRBJ2-2; CDR3: CASSEVGASGGELFF; DNA: TGTGCCAGCAGTGAAGTCGGGGCGTCGGGCGGGGAGCTGTTTTTT
length: 11; D: .; V: TRBV29-1; size: .; J: TRBJ2-2; CDR3: CSVMNTGELFF; DNA: TGCAGCGTTATGAACACCGGGGAGCTGTTTTTT
length: 11; D: .; V: TRBV30; size: .; J: TRBJ1-4; CDR3: CAWSPSSELFF; DNA: TGTGCCTGGAGTCCTTCGTCCGAACTGTTTTTT
length: 15; D: TRBD1; V: TRBV29-1; size: few; J: TRBJ1-1; CDR3: CSVEGIQGGNTEAFF; DNA: TGCAGCGTTGAAGGAATCCAGGGGGGGAACACTGAAGCTTTCTTT
length: 15; D: TRBD2; V: TRBV6-5; size: .; J: TRBJ2-1; CDR3: CASRKTSGSLNEQFF; DNA: TGTGCCAGCAGAAAGACTAGCGGGAGTTTAAATGAGCAGTTCTTC
length: 15; D: TRBD2; V: TRBV9; size: .; J: TRBJ2-7; CDR3: CASSVGTSGIHEQYF; DNA: TGTGCCAGCAGCGTAGGAACTAGCGGGATTCACGAGCAGTACTTC